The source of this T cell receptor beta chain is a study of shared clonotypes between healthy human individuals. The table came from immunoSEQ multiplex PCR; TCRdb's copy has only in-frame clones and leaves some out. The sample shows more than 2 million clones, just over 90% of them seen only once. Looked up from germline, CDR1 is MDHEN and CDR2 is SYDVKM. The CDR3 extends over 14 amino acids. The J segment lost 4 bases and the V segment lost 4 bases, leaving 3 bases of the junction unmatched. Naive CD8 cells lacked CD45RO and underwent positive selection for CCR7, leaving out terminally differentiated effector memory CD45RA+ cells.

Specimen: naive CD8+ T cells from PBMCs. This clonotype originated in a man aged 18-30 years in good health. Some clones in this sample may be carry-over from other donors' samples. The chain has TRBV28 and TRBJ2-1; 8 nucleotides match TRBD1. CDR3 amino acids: CASSSTGEYNEQFF. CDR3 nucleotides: TGTGCCAGCAGTTCGACAGGGGAATACAATGAGCAGTTCTTC.